The rows below give T cell receptor beta chains drawn from one sample of a study of CD8+ T cells in alopecia areata. Assay: immunoSEQ multiplex PCR; the TCRdb copy retains only in-frame clones and omits some. Of over 250,000 clones listed, 60% are singletons. The input for sequencing was CD4+ T cells sorted from blood, taken between weeks 51 and 54, from a patient treated with tofacitinib. Receptor source: a human donor with alopecia areata. Both conserved end residues are part of each CDR3. D genes are given only for firm matches. The listing skips clone size in some rows; elsewhere it reads once, few, many or a size class.

j_call v_call clone_size d_call cdr3_aa cdr3_nt
TRBJ2-7 TRBV10-3 NA TRBD1 CAISDVDRTSAYEQYF TGTGCCATCAGTGACGTGGACAGGACTTCTGCCTACGAGCAGTACTTC
TRBJ2-5 TRBV5-1 NA TRBD2 CASSHGTSGGETQYF TGCGCCAGCAGCCACGGGACTAGCGGGGGCGAGACCCAGTACTTC
TRBJ1-1 TRBV2 NA NA CASSEAFLNRSFF TGTGCCAGCAGTGAAGCGTTCCTGAACAGGTCTTTCTTT
TRBJ1-6 TRBV30 once NA CAWNADLRTVGDDSPLHF TGTGCCTGGAACGCAGACCTACGGACAGTAGGGGATGATTCACCCCTCCACTTT
TRBJ1-2 TRBV30 NA NA CAWSVLLGRSYGYTF TGTGCCTGGAGTGTACTTTTGGGGCGCAGCTATGGCTACACCTTC
TRBJ2-1 TRBV6-6 NA TRBD2 CASSYTGLADNEQFF TGTGCCAGCAGTTACACGGGACTAGCGGACAATGAGCAGTTCTTC
TRBJ1-4 TRBV30 NA NA CAGRGFNEKLFF TGTGCCGGCCGGGGTTTCAATGAAAAACTGTTTTTT
TRBJ1-6 TRBV7-6 NA NA CASSLIGSPLHF TGTGCCAGCAGCCTCATAGGTTCACCCCTCCACTTT
TRBJ2-3 TRBV7-3 NA NA CASSLSGLDTQYF TGTGCAAGCAGCTTAAGTGGGCTGGATACGCAGTATTTT
TRBJ2-2 TRBV7-9 NA TRBD1 CASSWTGNTGELFF TGTGCCAGCAGCTGGACAGGGAACACCGGGGAGCTGTTTTTT
TRBJ2-5 TRBV29-1 few NA CSVADSYQETQYF TGCAGCGTTGCAGACTCCTATCAAGAGACCCAGTACTTC
TRBJ1-1 TRBV7-2 once NA CASSLGRGAEAFF TGTGCCAGCAGCTTAGGACGGGGCGCTGAAGCTTTCTTT
TRBJ2-1 TRBV20-1 once NA CSATGLAEQFF TGCAGTGCTACAGGGCTGGCTGAGCAGTTCTTC
TRBJ2-2 TRBV4-1 many NA CASSQIGQGLSGELFF TGCGCCAGCAGCCAAATCGGCCAGGGCTTGTCCGGGGAGCTGTTTTTT
TRBJ2-1 TRBV29-1 few NA CSVPPTGSSYNEQFF TGCAGCGTTCCACCGACTGGGAGCTCCTACAATGAGCAGTTCTTC
TRBJ1-1 TRBV29-1 NA TRBD1 CSVGDRVNWGHTEAFF TGCAGCGTGGGGGACAGGGTGAACTGGGGGCACACTGAAGCTTTCTTT
TRBJ2-7 TRBV18 few NA CASSPRDIGHEQYF TGTGCCAGCTCACCTCGGGACATCGGGCACGAGCAGTACTTC